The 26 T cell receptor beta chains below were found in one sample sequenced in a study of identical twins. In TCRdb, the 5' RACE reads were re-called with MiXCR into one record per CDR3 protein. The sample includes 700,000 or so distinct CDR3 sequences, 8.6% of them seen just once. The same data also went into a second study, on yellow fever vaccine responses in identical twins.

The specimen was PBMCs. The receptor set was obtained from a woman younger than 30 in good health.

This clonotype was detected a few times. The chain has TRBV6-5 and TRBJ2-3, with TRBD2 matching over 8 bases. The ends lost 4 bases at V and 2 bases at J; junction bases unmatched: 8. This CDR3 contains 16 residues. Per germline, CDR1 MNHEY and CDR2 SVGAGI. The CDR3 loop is CASSSQRGTYTDTQYF. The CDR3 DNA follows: TGTGCCAGCAGTTCACAGCGGGGGACTTACACAGATACGCAGTATTTT.

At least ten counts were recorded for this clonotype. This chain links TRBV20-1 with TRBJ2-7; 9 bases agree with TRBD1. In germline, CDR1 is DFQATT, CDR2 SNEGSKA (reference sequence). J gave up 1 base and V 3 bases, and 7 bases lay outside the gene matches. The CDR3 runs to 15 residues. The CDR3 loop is CSARSHRGLSYEQYF. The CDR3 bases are TGCAGTGCTAGGTCCCACAGGGGGCTGTCCTACGAGCAGTACTTC.

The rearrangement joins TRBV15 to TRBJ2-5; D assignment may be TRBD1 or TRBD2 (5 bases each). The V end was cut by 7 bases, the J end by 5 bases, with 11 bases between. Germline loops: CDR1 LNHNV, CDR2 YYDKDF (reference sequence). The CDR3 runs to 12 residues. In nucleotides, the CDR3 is TGTGCCACCAAAGGGGAGCCGGAGACCCAGTACTTC. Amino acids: CATKGEPETQYF.

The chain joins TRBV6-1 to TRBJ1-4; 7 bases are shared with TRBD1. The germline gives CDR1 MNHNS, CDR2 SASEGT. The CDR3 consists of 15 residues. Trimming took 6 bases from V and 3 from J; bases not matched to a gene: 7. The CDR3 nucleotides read TGTGCCAGCAGCCGACAGGGTCTGGCTAATGAAAAACTGTTTTTT. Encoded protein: CASSRQGLANEKLFF.

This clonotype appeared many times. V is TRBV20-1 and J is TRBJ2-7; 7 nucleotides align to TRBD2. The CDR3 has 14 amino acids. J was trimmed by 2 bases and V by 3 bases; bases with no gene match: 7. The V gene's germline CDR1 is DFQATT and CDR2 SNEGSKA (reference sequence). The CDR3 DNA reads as TGCAGTGCTAGTCCTCCTAGCGGTGCCTACGAGCAGTACTTC. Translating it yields CSASPPSGAYEQYF.

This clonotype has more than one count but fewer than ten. CDR3 in amino acids: CASSPLTGGNTDTQYF. CDR3 in DNA: TGTGCCAGCAGCCCCCTTACGGGGGGAAACACAGATACGCAGTATTTT. The rearrangement joins TRBV7-9 to TRBJ2-3; 7 bases fit TRBD2. V shed 5 bases, J shed 2 bases, and the junction held 10 bases outside the gene matches. CDR3 length: 16 residues. Germline CDR1 reads SEHNR; CDR2 reads FQNEAQ (reference sequence).

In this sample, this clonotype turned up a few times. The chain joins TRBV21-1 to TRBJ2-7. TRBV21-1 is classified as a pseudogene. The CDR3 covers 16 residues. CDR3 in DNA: TGTGCCAGCAGCAAGGTGGAACAAAAAAAAACCTACGAGCAGTACTTC. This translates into CASSKVEQKKTYEQYF.

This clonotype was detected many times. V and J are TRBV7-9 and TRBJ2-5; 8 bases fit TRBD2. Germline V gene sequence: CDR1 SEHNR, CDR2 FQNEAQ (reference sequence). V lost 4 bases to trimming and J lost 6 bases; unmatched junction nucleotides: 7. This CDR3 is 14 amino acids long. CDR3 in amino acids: CASSSGLGLKTQYF. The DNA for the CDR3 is TGTGCCAGCAGCTCGGGACTAGGGTTAAAGACCCAGTACTTC.

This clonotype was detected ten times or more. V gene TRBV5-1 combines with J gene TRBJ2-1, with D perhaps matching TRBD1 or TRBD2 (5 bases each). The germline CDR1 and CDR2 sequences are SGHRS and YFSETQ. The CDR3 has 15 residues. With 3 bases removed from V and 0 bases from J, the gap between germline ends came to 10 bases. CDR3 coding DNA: TGCGCCAGCAGCTGGGACCTAAGCTCCTACAATGAGCAGTTCTTC. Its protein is CASSWDLSSYNEQFF.

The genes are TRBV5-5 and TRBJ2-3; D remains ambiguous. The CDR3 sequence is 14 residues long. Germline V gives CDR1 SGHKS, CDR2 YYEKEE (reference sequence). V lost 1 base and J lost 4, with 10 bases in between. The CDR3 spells CASSLRPVADTQYF. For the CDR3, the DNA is TGTGCCAGCAGCTTGCGGCCAGTTGCAGATACGCAGTATTTT.

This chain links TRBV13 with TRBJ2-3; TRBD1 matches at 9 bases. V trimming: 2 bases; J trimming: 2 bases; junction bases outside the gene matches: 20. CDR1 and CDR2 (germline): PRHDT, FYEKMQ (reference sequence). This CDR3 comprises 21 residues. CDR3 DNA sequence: TGTGCCAGCAGCTTATATTTCCGTGGGAATACAGGGGGCGAGTTCACAGATACGCAGTATTTT. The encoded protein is CASSLYFRGNTGGEFTDTQYF.

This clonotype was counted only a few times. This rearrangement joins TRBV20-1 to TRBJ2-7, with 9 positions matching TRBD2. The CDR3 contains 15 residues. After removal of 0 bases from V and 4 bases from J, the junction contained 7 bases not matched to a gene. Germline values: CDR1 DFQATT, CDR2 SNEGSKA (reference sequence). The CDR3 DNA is TGCAGTGCTAGAGATCTAGTAGCGGGAGTTTACGAGCAGTACTTC. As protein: CSARDLVAGVYEQYF.

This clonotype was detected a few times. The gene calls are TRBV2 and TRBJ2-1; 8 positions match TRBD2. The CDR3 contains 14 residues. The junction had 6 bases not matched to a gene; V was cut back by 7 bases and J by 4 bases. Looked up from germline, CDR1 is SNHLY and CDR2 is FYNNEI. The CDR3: CASKELAEYNEQFF. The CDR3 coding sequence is TGTGCCAGCAAAGAACTAGCGGAGTACAATGAGCAGTTCTTC.

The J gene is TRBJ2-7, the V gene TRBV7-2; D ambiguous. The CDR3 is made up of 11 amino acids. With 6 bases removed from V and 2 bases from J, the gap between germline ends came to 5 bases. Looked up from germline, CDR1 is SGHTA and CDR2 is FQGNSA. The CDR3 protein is CASRLAYEQYF. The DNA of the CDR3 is TGTGCCAGCAGGCTCGCCTACGAGCAGTACTTC.

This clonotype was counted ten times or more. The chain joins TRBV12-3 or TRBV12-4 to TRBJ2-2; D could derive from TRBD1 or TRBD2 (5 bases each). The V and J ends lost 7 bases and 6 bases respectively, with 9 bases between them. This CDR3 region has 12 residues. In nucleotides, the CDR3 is TGTGCCAGCACTTTGGGGGCCGGGGAGCTGTTTTTT. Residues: CASTLGAGELFF.

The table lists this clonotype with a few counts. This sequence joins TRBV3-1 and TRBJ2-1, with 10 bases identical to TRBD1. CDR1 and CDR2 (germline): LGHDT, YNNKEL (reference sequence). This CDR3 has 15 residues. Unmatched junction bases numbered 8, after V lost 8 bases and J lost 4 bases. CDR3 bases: TGTGCCAGCGGCCGGGGGACAGGGGTTTACAATGAGCAGTTCTTC. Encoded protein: CASGRGTGVYNEQFF.

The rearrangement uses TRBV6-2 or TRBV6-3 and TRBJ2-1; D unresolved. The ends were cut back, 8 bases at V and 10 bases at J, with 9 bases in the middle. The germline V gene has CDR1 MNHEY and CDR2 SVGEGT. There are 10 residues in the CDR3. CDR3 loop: CASGLREQFF. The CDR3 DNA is TGTGCCAGCGGTCTCCGAGAGCAGTTCTTC.

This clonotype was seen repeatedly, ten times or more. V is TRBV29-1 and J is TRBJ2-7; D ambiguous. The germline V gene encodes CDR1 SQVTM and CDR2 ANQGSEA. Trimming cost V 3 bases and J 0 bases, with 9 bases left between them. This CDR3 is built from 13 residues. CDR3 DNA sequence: TGCAGCGTTGAGGCCGGAACCTCCTACGAGCAGTACTTC. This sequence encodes CSVEAGTSYEQYF.

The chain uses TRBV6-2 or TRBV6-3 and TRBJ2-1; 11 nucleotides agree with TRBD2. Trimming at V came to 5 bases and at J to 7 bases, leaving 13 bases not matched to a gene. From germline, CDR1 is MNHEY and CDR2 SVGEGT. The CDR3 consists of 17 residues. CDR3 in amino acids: CASSPILPLAGGNEQFF. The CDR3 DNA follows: TGTGCCAGCAGTCCCATCTTGCCGCTAGCGGGAGGTAATGAGCAGTTCTTC.

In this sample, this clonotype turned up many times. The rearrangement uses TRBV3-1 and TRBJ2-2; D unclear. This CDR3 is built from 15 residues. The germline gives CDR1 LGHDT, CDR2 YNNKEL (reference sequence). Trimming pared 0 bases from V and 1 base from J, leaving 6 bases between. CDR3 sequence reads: CASSQEPRNTGELFF. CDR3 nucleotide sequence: TGTGCCAGCAGCCAAGAACCCAGGAACACCGGGGAGCTGTTTTTT.

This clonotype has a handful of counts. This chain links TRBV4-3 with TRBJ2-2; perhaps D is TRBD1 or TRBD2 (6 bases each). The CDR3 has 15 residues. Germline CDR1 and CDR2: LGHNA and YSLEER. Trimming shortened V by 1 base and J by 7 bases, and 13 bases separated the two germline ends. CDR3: CASSQGSGAVGELFF. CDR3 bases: TGCGCCAGCAGCCAAGGTTCGGGGGCCGTCGGGGAGCTGTTTTTT.

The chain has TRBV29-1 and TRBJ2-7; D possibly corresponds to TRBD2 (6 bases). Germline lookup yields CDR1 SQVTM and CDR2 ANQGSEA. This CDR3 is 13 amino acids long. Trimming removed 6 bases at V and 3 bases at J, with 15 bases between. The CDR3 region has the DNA TGCAGCGTGGCGGAGGGGTCCTACTACGAGCAGTACTTC. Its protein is CSVAEGSYYEQYF.

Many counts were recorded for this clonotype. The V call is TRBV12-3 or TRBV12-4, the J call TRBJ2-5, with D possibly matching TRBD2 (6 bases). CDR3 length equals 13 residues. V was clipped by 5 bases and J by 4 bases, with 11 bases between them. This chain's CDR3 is CASSPRLGETQYF. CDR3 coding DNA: TGTGCCAGCAGTCCCCGACTAGGAGAGACCCAGTACTTC.

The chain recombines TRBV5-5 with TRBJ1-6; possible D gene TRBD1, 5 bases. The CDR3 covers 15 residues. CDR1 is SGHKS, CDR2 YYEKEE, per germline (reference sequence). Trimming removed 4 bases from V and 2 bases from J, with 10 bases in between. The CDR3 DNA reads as TGTGCCAGCAGCCCACAGGTTACCTATAATTCACCCCTCCACTTT. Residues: CASSPQVTYNSPLHF.

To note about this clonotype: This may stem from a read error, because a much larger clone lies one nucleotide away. CDR3 DNA sequence: TGTGCCATCAGAGAACAAGAGACCCATTACTTC. This sequence encodes CAIREQETHYF. The chain combines TRBV10-3 with TRBJ2-5, with unresolved D. CDR3 length: 11 residues. CDR1 is ENHRY, CDR2 SYGVKD, per germline.

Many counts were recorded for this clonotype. The CDR3 protein is CSARVLAGGARETQYF. CDR3 nucleotide sequence: TGCAGTGCTAGAGTGCTAGCGGGGGGCGCTAGGGAGACCCAGTACTTC. V and J are TRBV20-1 and TRBJ2-5; 11 bases are a match to TRBD2. V shed 1 base, J shed 5 bases, and the junction held 9 bases outside the gene matches. Germline V CDR1 and CDR2: DFQATT, SNEGSKA (reference sequence). The CDR3 loop spans 16 amino acids.